A single sample is the source of the 9 T cell receptor beta chains below, sequenced in a study of tumor and adjacent non-tumor tissue in lung cancer (dated by TCRdb to about 2018). Libraries were prepared through multiplex PCR. Sequencing relied on an Illumina HiSeq 2500. TCRbeta libraries were constructed through three rounds of nested PCR with primers (Table S4) according to protocols modified from ARM-PCR. TCRdb reprocessed the public reads (quality trimming at Q25 with fastp, clone calling with MiXCR) and kept in-frame beta chains. Rows merge per CDR3 protein into single entries with the most common DNA and genes. Within this sample are about 77,000 distinct CDR3 sequences, with over 65% of them counted one time only. Clones ranked in the top ten supply around two fifths of the sample. RNA was extracted from bulk unsorted tissue and checked for quality with a NanoDrop ND-1000 and an Agilent 2100. The normal lung samples consisted of distant non-tumor tissue collected more than 3 cm from the tumor edge.

The sequenced material came from distant non-tumor lung tissue. The source is a man between 70 and 80 years old with non-small cell lung cancer.

This chain connects TRBV12-3 or TRBV12-4 to TRBJ2-7, with D possibly matching TRBD2 (6 bases). Trimming pared 10 bases from V and 6 bases from J, leaving 28 bases between. The CDR3 contains 16 residues. CDR3 sequence: CANRLDSGDFGGEQYF. In DNA, the CDR3 is TGTGCCAACAGGCTGGATAGCGGAGACTTCGGGGGCGAGCAGTACTTC.

The chain carries TRBV5-5 and TRBJ2-7; 10 bases align to TRBD1. V lost 10 bases to trimming and J lost 6 bases; unmatched junction nucleotides: 7. From germline, CDR1 is SGHKS and CDR2 YYEKEE (reference sequence). The CDR3 length is 12 residues. The CDR3 loop reads CAGTWDRGEQYF. CDR3 sequence (DNA): TGTGCCGGCACCTGGGACAGGGGCGAGCAGTACTTC.

Note on this clonotype: One end of the junction varies from germline; a read error may be responsible. The CDR3 spells CASSCPGTGICSGITIYF. CDR3 coding DNA: TGTGCCAGCAGTTGTCCCGGGACAGGGATCTGCTCTGGAATCACCATATATTTT. The chain recombines TRBV12-3 or TRBV12-4 with TRBJ1-3, with 9 bases identical to TRBD1. The CDR3 extends over 18 amino acids.

The chain is built from TRBV12-3 or TRBV12-4 and TRBJ2-7, with no clear D. CDR3 length equals 12 residues. The germline V and J ends were trimmed by 2 bases and 4 bases, with 6 bases remaining between them. The CDR3: CASSLRWYEQYF. The CDR3 coding sequence is TGTGCCAGCAGTTTAAGATGGTACGAGCAGTACTTC.

This clonotype was detected many times. The V and J genes are TRBV20-1 and TRBJ2-3; no firm D call. The germline CDR1 and CDR2 sequences are DFQATT and SNEGSKA (reference sequence). The length of the CDR3 is 14 residues. The ends were cut back, 0 bases at V and 2 bases at J, with 9 bases in the middle. In DNA, the CDR3 is TGCAGTGCTAGAGAGCAAATCATCACAGATACGCAGTATTTT. Amino acids: CSAREQIITDTQYF.

Of note for this clonotype: An end of the junction does not agree with germline; a read error may underlie this. The CDR3 DNA follows: TGTGTCAGCAGTGAATATCAAAGGACTTTCTACAATGAGCAGTTTTTC. Protein: CVSSEYQRTFYNEQFF. V gene TRBV6-1 combines with J gene TRBJ2-1; maybe TRBD2 (5 bases). Germline V gene sequence: CDR1 MNHNS, CDR2 SASEGT. The CDR3 totals 16 residues.

The chain uses TRBV29-1 and TRBJ2-7, with a tentative D call TRBD2 (6 bases). The CDR3 is 9 residues long. CDR1 and CDR2 from the germline V gene are SQVTM and ANQGSEA. The CDR3 region has the DNA TGCAGACCCGGGAGAGAGCAGTACTTC. Translated: CRPGREQYF.

In the case of this clonotype: The junction departs from germline at one end; a sequencing error may be responsible. CDR3 bases: TGTGTCAGCAGTCGGTACACTGACGCTTTCTTT. Protein product: CVSSRYTDAFF. The chain uses TRBV12-3 or TRBV12-4 and TRBJ1-1; D uncertain. This CDR3 is 11 amino acids long.

As regards this clonotype: A much larger clone differs by one base, so this may be a read error. This CDR3 is missing its conserved last phenylalanine or tryptophan, likely due to a read error. The gene calls are TRBV28 and TRBJ1-1; D not resolved. CDR1 and CDR2 from the germline V gene are MDHEN and SYDVKM. The CDR3 is 17 residues long. The ends were cut back, 8 bases at V and 1 base at J, with 23 bases in the middle. The CDR3 here is CASSRWGGSRWNTEAFI. Here the CDR3 DNA reads TGTGCCAGCTCTAGGTGGGGAGGGTCCCGGTGGAACACTGAAGCTTTCATT.